This T cell receptor beta chain was sequenced in a study of cytomegalovirus exposure and HLA in healthy donors. Findings and limits, study-wide: A later analysis found most CMV-associated TCR beta chains apparently HLA-restricted. Most subjects had HLA-A and HLA-B alleles reportedly predicted accurately by TCR beta sequences. The listing of some 170 TCR beta chains classed them as cytomegalovirus-associated.

The junction had 4 bases not matched to a gene; V was cut back by 7 bases and J by 3 bases. Looked up from germline, CDR1 is LNHDA and CDR2 is SQIVND (reference sequence). CDR3 length: 13 amino acids. Of note for this clone: Its matching antigen is unknown.

PCR primers comprised 60 Vbeta and 13 Jbeta primers. Data came from immunoSEQ multiplex PCR; TCRdb stores just in-frame clones and leaves some out. The data show over 150,000 clones, with about 80% seen just once and less than 4.5% held by the top ten. Material: PBMCs. The sequence was obtained from a man in his thirties or forties in good health and CMV-seropositive. The chain carries TRBV19 and TRBJ1-2; 8 bases are a match to TRBD1. This chain's CDR3 is CASTPDRDYGYTF. For the CDR3, the DNA is TGTGCCAGTACCCCGGACAGGGACTATGGCTACACCTTC.